The source of this T cell receptor (beta chain) is a study of cytomegalovirus exposure and HLA in healthy donors. Study details: The study placed approximately 80% of its 398 genotyped donors in the Caucasian-associated ancestry cluster.

Study-level results: The dataset shows that most TCR sequences were rare, while some public TCRs occurred in many donors. An analysis done earlier found most TCR beta V segments productive about 87% or about 30% of the time. A few of the chains that were CMV-associated were confirmed in vitro to be specific for CMV antigens.

This CDR3 comprises 17 residues. V dropped 3 bases and J dropped 5; count of bases not matched to a gene: 13. Germline V gives CDR1 MNHEY, CDR2 SMNVEV (reference sequence). The PCR had 60 Vbeta and 13 Jbeta primers. Assay: immunoSEQ multiplex PCR; the TCRdb copy retains only in-frame clones and omits some. In the table there are roughly 160,000 clones, 65% to 85% of which are singletons. Note on this clone: Antigen specificity is unknown.

The sequence came from a woman aged 50 to 60 in good health and CMV-seropositive. The chain couples TRBV27 to TRBJ2-7, with 10 bases fitting TRBD1. Sequenced material: PBMCs. The CDR3 DNA follows: TGTGCCAGCAGTTTGGGCCGCGGGACAGGGGATTCCCACGAGCAGTACTTC. Translation: CASSLGRGTGDSHEQYF.